The source of this T cell receptor (beta chain) is a study of blood T cell repertoires in COVID-19. Study in general: Samples came from the United States, Italy and Spain, spanning acute and convalescent COVID-19. PBMCs, B-cell-depleted T cells, or T cells were the source of the cDNA or gDNA that made up the material.

In assigning cohorts, the study relied on participant-reported clinical history. The ends lost 4 bases at V and 1 base at J; junction bases unmatched: 22. CDR3 length equals 21 residues. The germline V gene has CDR1 SQVTM and CDR2 ANQGSEA. Source study methods: Nucleated cell counts were estimated from reference gene primer amplification. This table comes from immunoSEQ multiplex PCR, and its TCRdb copy is limited to in-frame clones, with some not included. Clone size and the V and J calls come from that table; the DNA yielded D and trimming. The data show 350,000 to 500,000 clones, more than 70% seen once.

This receptor was obtained from a woman between 18 and 30 years old who had been exposed to COVID-19. The chain has TRBV29-1 and TRBJ2-4; 10 nucleotides match TRBD1. The material sequenced was PBMCs or T cells enriched from blood (not recorded which). This CDR3 is CSVAGLGQGIAMIRAKNIQYF. The CDR3 coding sequence is TGCAGCGTTGCTGGGTTGGGACAGGGGATAGCCATGATCCGGGCCAAAAACATTCAGTACTTC.